This T cell receptor beta chain was observed in a study of CD8 T cells in ankylosing spondylitis. General study points: Existing reports had already noted some motif variants in reactive arthritis synovial fluid and blood. Roughly eight highly homologous variants made up a TCR beta motif that seemed to typify ankylosing spondylitis blood.

This clonotype was seen at least ten times. What it binds is not known. The CDR3 has 13 residues. The V and J ends lost 7 bases and 4 bases respectively, with 13 bases between them. In germline, CDR1 is ENHRY, CDR2 SYGVKD. Libraries of TCR beta came from quantitative 5'-RACE with molecular barcodes. MiXCR was run by TCRdb on the 5' RACE reads, yielding one entry per CDR3 protein. There are over 110,000 distinct CDR3 sequences in the sample; roughly 8% occur only once, and 6% to 9.5% lies in the top ten. The TCR was taken from a male donor with ankylosing spondylitis. The sequencing sample was made of synovial fluid, either unsorted or a sorted T cell fraction (not recorded which). The rearrangement uses TRBV10-3 and TRBJ1-1; maybe TRBD1 (6 bases). The CDR3 DNA reads as TGTGCCATCATGTACAGGGCAGGCACTGAAGCTTTCTTT. Protein: CAIMYRAGTEAFF.